The source of this TCR beta chain is a study of cytomegalovirus exposure and HLA in healthy donors. Findings of the study overall: In vitro checks showed that three CMV-associated chains really do target CMV antigens. Among TCR beta chains, those listed as cytomegalovirus-associated numbered approximately 150.

There are 15 residues in the CDR3. V dropped 1 base and J dropped 3; count of bases not matched to a gene: 5. Germline V gene data show CDR1 as LGHNA and CDR2 as YNFKEQ. In the PCR, 60 Vbeta and 13 Jbeta primers were used. Method: immunoSEQ multiplex PCR; TCRdb's copy keeps in-frame clones and lacks some. The repertoire consists of over 150,000 clones, with about 79% occurring once and the leading ten covering approximately 1.2%. Donors were ostensibly healthy at sampling, although undocumented immune exposures were probable. Remarks on this clone: Antigen specificity is unknown.

The sample taken for sequencing was PBMCs. The clonotype was recovered from a girl aged 2 to 10 in good health and CMV-seropositive. This sequence joins TRBV4-2 and TRBJ2-7, with 8 positions matching TRBD2. The CDR3 sequence: CASSQVAGLGYEQYF. CDR3 bases: TGTGCCAGCAGCCAAGTAGCGGGGCTAGGCTACGAGCAGTACTTC.